A single T cell receptor beta chain is shown here with its context. Template material for amplifying TCR beta CDR3 regions consisted of RNA transcripts. HTBI primers drove first-round RT-PCR of the TCR CDR3. TCRdb redid the calling of the multiplex PCR reads with MiXCR, one entry per CDR3 protein. The sample has around 620,000 distinct CDR3 sequences, 15% to 20% seen once. Patients having uncontrolled infection, another autoimmune disease, pregnancy or lactation were not included. The source of the sample is a study of T cells in Graves' hyperthyroidism and ophthalmopathy. V lost 7 bases and J lost 7, with 20 bases in between. The germline V gene has CDR1 SGHTA and CDR2 FQGNSA. CDR3 length: 14 amino acids.

Sample: blood. The receptor comes from a woman aged 25-40 years with Graves' hyperthyroidism. This chain connects TRBV7-2 to TRBJ2-7; D is undetermined. The CDR3 sequence is CASTPLGSPREQYF. CDR3 nucleotides: TGTGCCAGCACCCCGCTAGGTTCGCCTAGGGAGCAGTACTTC. The full variable domain, its missing parts supplied by reference TRBV7-2 and TRBJ2-7, is GAGVSQSPSNKVTEKGKDVELRCDPISGHTALYWYRQSLGQGLEFLIYFQGNSAPDKSGLPSDRFSAERTGGSVSTLTIQRTQQEDSAVYLCASTPLGSPREQYFGPGTRLTVT.